This T cell receptor beta chain is from a study of T cell responses to AZD1222 COVID-19 vaccine. General study points: The repertoires were collected only after the peak T cell response. Only five to seven AZD1222 recipients tested seropositive at baseline. In a largely white British group with more females than males, clonal diversity was possibly underestimated.

The CDR3 spans 16 residues. With 3 bases removed from V and 8 bases from J, the gap between germline ends came to 22 bases. CDR1 and CDR2 (germline): GTSNPN, SVGIG (reference sequence). The assay was immunoSEQ multiplex PCR, and TCRdb's table has in-frame clones only and misses some. The sample records about 150,000 clones, roughly 94% being singletons. Comments on this clone: Its antigen remains unknown.

The origin of this receptor is an adult in good health. Sequencing was performed on peripheral blood, taken on day 0 of AZD1222 vaccination. The chain links TRBV30 to TRBJ1-4; D remains ambiguous. CDR3 nucleotide sequence: TGTGCCTGGAGCCCCTATCCCTTGGGCCAGCGAGAAAAACTGTTTTTT. It codes for CAWSPYPLGQREKLFF. Full variable domain (outside the CDR3, taken from reference TRBV30 and TRBJ1-4): SQTIHQWPATLVQPVGSPLSLECTVEGTSNPNLYWYRQAAGRGLQLLFYSVGIGQISSEVPQNLSASRPQDRQFILSSKKLLLSDSGFYLCAWSPYPLGQREKLFFGSGTQLSVL.